This T cell receptor beta chain stems from a study of blood T cell repertoires in COVID-19. As for the study in general: The study drew acute and convalescent COVID-19 samples from the United States, Italy and Spain. The analysed material was cDNA or gDNA that came from T cells, B-cell-depleted T cells, or PBMCs.

In the study's own analysis: Reference gene primer amplification in the assay estimated nucleated cell counts. Method: immunoSEQ multiplex PCR; TCRdb's copy keeps in-frame clones and lacks some. V and J calls and clone size are those listed in that table; D and trimming were worked out from the DNA. The data show 75,000 to 100,000 clones, about 75% seen once. CDR3 length: 18 amino acids. CDR1 is LNHDA and CDR2 is SQIVND in the germline V gene (reference sequence). The V segment lost 4 bases and the J segment 2 bases; nucleotides outside the gene matches: 12. The sequenced sample was peripheral blood. The TCR comes from a woman older than 75 with acute or convalescent COVID-19. The V and J genes are TRBV19 and TRBJ2-2; 8 bases fit TRBD2. As DNA, the CDR3 is TGTGCCAGTAGTACCGAGGGGATAGCGGGGTATAACACCGGGGAGCTGTTTTTT. Its protein product is CASSTEGIAGYNTGELFF. Based on the CDR3 plus reference TRBV19 and TRBJ2-2, the full variable domain is DGGITQSPKYLFRKEGQNVTLSCEQNLNHDAMYWYRQDPGQGLRLIYYSQIVNDFQKGDIAEGYSVSREKKESFPLTVTSAQKNPTAFYLCASSTEGIAGYNTGELFFGEGSRLTVL.